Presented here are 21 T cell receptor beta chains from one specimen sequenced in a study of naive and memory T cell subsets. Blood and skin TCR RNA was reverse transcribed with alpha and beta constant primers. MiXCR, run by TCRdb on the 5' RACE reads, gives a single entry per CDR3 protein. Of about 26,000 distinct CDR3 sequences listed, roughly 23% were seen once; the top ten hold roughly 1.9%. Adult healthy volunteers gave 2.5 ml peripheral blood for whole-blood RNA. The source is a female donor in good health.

CDR3 DNA sequence: TGTGCCAGCGGACAGGGCGGCCAGCCCCAGCATTTT. This encodes CASGQGGQPQHF. The V and J genes are TRBV6-6 and TRBJ1-5, with 8 bases fitting TRBD1. The germline gives CDR1 MNHNY, CDR2 SVGAGI (reference sequence). This CDR3 is built from 12 residues. V lost 8 bases to trimming and J lost 7 bases; unmatched junction nucleotides: 4.

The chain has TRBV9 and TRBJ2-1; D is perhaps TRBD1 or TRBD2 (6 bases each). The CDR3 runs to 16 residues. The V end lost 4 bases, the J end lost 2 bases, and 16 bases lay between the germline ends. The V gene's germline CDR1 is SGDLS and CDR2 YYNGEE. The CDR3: CASSPEEGGTYNEQFF. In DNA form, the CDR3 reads TGTGCCAGCAGCCCAGAGGAGGGGGGCACCTACAATGAGCAGTTCTTC.

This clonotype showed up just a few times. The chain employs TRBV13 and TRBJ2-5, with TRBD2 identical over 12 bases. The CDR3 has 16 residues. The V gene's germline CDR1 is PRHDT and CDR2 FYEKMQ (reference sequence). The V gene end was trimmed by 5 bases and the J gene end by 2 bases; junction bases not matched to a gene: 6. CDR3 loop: CASSVRLAGVQETQYF. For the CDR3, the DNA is TGTGCCAGCAGCGTCCGACTAGCGGGGGTTCAAGAGACCCAGTACTTC.

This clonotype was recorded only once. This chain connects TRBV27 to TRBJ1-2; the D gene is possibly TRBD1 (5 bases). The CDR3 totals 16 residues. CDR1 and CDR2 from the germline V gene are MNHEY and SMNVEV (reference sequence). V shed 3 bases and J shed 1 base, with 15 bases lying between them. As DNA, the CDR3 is TGTGCCAGCAGTTTTCTTATACAGGCCCTTAACTATGGCTACACCTTC. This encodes CASSFLIQALNYGYTF.

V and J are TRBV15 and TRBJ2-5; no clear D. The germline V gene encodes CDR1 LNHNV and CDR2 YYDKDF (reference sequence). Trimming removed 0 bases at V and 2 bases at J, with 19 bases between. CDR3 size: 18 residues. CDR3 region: CATSRDLPAPLKQETQYF. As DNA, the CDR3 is TGTGCCACCAGCAGAGATTTACCAGCCCCTCTGAAACAAGAGACCCAGTACTTC.

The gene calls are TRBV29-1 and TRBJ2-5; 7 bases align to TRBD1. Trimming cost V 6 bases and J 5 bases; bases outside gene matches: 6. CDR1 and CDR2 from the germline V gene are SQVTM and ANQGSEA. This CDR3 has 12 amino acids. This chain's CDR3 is CSVVRGGETQYF. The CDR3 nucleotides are TGCAGCGTGGTACGAGGGGGCGAGACCCAGTACTTC.

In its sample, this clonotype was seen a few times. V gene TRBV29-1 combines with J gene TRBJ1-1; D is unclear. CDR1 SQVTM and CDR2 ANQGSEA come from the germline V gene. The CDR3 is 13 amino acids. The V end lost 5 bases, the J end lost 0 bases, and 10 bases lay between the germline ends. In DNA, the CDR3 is TGCAGCGTTAAGCGCGGCATGAACACTGAAGCTTTCTTT. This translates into CSVKRGMNTEAFF.

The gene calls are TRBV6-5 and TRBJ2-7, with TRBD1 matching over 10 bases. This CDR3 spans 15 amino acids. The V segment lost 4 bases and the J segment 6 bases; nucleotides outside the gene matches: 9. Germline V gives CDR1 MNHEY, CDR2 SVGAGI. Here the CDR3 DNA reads TGTGCCAGCAGTTGGACCGGGACAGGGGTGGCCGAGCAGTACTTC. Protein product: CASSWTGTGVAEQYF.

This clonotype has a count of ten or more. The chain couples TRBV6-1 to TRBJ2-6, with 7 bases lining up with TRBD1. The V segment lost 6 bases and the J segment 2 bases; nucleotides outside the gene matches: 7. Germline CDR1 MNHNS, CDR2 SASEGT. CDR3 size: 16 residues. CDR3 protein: CASSRRQGTGANVLTF. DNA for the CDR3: TGTGCCAGCAGCCGAAGACAGGGAACTGGGGCCAACGTCCTGACTTTC.

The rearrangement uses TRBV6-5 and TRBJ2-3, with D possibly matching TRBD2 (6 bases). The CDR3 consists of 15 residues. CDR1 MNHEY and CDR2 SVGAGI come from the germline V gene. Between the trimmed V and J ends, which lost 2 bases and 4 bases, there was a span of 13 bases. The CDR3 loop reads CASSYAGPDPDTQYF. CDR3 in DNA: TGTGCCAGCAGTTACGCGGGGCCGGATCCAGATACGCAGTATTTT.

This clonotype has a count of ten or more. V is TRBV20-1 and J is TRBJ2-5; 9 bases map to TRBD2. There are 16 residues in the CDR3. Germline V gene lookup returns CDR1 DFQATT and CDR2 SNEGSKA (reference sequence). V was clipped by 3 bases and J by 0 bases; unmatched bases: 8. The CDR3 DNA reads TGCAGTGCTAGGTTCGGGCTAGCGGGGAACCAAGAGACCCAGTACTTC. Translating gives CSARFGLAGNQETQYF.

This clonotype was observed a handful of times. The CDR3 region is CSARSSMAGSYEQYF. In DNA form, the CDR3 reads TGCAGTGCTAGGTCCTCGATGGCGGGGTCCTACGAGCAGTACTTC. The chain uses TRBV20-1 and TRBJ2-7, with TRBD2 as a possible D gene (6 bases). With 3 bases removed from V and 1 base from J, the gap between germline ends came to 16 bases. The CDR3 sequence is 15 residues long. Germline CDR1 and CDR2: DFQATT and SNEGSKA (reference sequence).

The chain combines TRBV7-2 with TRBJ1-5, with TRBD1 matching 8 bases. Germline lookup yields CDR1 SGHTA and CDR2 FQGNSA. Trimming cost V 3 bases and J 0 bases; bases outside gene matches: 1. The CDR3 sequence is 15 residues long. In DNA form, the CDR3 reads TGTGCCAGCAGCTTGGACAGGGTTAGCAATCAGCCCCAGCATTTT. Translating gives CASSLDRVSNQPQHF. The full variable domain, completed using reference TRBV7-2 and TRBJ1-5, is GAGVSQSPSNKVTEKGKDVELRCDPISGHTALYWYRQSLGQGLEFLIYFQGNSAPDKSGLPSDRFSAERTGGSVSTLTIQRTQQEDSAVYLCASSLDRVSNQPQHFGDGTRLSIL.

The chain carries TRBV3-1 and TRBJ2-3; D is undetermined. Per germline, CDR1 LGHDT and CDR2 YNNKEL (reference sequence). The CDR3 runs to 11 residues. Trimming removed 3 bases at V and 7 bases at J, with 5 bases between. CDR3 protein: CASSQANTQYF. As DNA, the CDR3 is TGTGCCAGCAGCCAGGCGAATACGCAGTATTTT.

The CDR3 DNA sequence: TGTGCCAGCAGCTTCCCTTTGGGCGGGGGCGAGCAGTACTTC. The encoded protein is CASSFPLGGGEQYF. The chain uses TRBV7-6 and TRBJ2-7, with 7 bases aligning to TRBD2. Losses at the gene ends were 3 bases for V and 6 bases for J; bases not matched to a gene: 8. Germline values: CDR1 SGHVS, CDR2 FNYEAQ. This CDR3 is built from 14 residues.

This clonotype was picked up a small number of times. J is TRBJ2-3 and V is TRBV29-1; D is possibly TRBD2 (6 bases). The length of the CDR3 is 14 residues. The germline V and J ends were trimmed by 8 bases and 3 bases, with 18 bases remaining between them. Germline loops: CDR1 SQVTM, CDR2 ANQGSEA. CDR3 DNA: TGCAGCTCCAAAGAACTAGCTGGTACAGATACGCAGTATTTT. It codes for CSSKELAGTDTQYF.

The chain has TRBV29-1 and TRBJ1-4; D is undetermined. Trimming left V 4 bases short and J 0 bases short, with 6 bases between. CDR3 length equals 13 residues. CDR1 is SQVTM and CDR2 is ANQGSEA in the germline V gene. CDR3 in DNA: TGCAGCGTTGTGGAGGCAACTAATGAAAAACTGTTTTTT. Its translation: CSVVEATNEKLFF. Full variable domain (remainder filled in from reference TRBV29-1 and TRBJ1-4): SAVISQKPSRDICQRGTSLTIQCQVDSQVTMMFWYRQQPGQSLTLIATANQGSEATYESGFVIDKFPISRPNLTFSTLTVSNMSPEDSSIYLCSVVEATNEKLFFGSGTQLSVL.

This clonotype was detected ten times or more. CDR3 region: CASRQANTEAFF. DNA for the CDR3: TGTGCCAGTCGACAGGCGAACACTGAAGCTTTCTTT. V gene TRBV19 combines with J gene TRBJ1-1, with D possibly TRBD1 on 6 matching bases. CDR3 length equals 12 residues. Trimming stripped 8 bases from V and 1 base from J, with 8 bases between. Germline V gene data show CDR1 as LNHDA and CDR2 as SQIVND (reference sequence).

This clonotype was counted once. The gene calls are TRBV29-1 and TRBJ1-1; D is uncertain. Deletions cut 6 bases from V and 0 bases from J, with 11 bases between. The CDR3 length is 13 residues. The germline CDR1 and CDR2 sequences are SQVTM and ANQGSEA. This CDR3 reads CSVERSMNTEAFF. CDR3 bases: TGCAGCGTCGAAAGGTCTATGAACACTGAAGCTTTCTTT. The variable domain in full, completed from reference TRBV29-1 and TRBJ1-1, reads SAVISQKPSRDICQRGTSLTIQCQVDSQVTMMFWYRQQPGQSLTLIATANQGSEATYESGFVIDKFPISRPNLTFSTLTVSNMSPEDSSIYLCSVERSMNTEAFFGQGTRLTVV.

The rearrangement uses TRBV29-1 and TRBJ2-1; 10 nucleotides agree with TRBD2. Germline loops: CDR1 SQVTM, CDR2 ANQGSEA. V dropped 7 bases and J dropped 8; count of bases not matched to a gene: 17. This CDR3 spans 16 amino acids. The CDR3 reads CSALPIAGGFGDEQFF. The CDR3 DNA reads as TGCAGCGCCCTCCCAATAGCGGGAGGCTTTGGCGATGAGCAGTTCTTC.

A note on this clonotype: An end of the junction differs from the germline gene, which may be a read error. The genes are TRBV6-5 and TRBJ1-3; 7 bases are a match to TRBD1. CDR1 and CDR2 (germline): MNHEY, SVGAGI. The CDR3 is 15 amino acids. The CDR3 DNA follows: TGTGCCAGCAGTTCGGGACAGATCCCTGGAAACACCATAAATTTT. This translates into CASSSGQIPGNTINF.